The 8 T cell receptor beta chains below come from one sample, sequenced in a study of Graves' ophthalmopathy and Graves' hyperthyroidism. Investigators amplified TCR beta CDR3 regions from RNA transcripts. The first-round RT-PCR employed HTBI primers together with the Qiagen OneStep RT-PCR kit. A multiplex PCR was then performed as the second round. TCRdb called the multiplex PCR reads again in MiXCR, with one record for every CDR3 protein. The sample lists approximately 640,000 distinct CDR3 sequences; over 40% were seen once. The sequenced sample consisted of peripheral blood. The receptors come from an adult man with Graves' ophthalmopathy.

The chain couples TRBV5-6 to TRBJ2-2; D remains ambiguous. Trimming stripped 1 base from V and 6 bases from J, with 7 bases between. This CDR3 region has 13 residues. Per germline, CDR1 SGHDT and CDR2 YYEEEE. CDR3 amino acids: CASSLRISGELFF. The CDR3 DNA follows: TGTGCCAGCAGCTTGCGTATCTCCGGGGAGCTGTTTTTT.

This clonotype turned up a few times. The J gene is TRBJ1-5, the V gene TRBV6-1; 8 bases are a match to TRBD1. Trimming at V came to 6 bases and at J to 0 bases, leaving 4 bases not matched to a gene. The germline CDR1 and CDR2 sequences are MNHNS and SASEGT. The CDR3 runs to 15 residues. In DNA, the CDR3 is TGTGCCAGCAGGCAGGGGGCTGATAGCAATCAGCCCCAGCATTTT. Translation gives CASRQGADSNQPQHF.

In its sample, this clonotype was seen many times. V gene TRBV19 combines with J gene TRBJ1-5; D unclear. The V and J ends lost 3 bases and 4 bases respectively, with 10 bases between them. Per germline, CDR1 LNHDA and CDR2 SQIVND (reference sequence). The CDR3 is made up of 14 amino acids. CDR3 residues: CASSMRQLNQPQHF. The DNA of the CDR3 is TGTGCCAGTAGTATGCGGCAGCTGAATCAGCCCCAGCATTTT. The whole variable domain, remainder taken from reference TRBV19 and TRBJ1-5, is DGGITQSPKYLFRKEGQNVTLSCEQNLNHDAMYWYRQDPGQGLRLIYYSQIVNDFQKGDIAEGYSVSREKKESFPLTVTSAQKNPTAFYLCASSMRQLNQPQHFGDGTRLSIL.

This clonotype was counted between two and nine times. The chain uses TRBV20-1 and TRBJ2-5; 12 bases match TRBD1. Trimming took 1 base from V and 1 from J; bases not matched to a gene: 7. CDR1 and CDR2 (germline): DFQATT, SNEGSKA (reference sequence). The CDR3 runs to 17 residues. CDR3 loop: CSARARDRGQFQETQYF. As DNA, the CDR3 is TGCAGTGCTAGAGCCAGGGACAGGGGGCAGTTCCAAGAGACCCAGTACTTC.

This clonotype was seen just once. The DNA for the CDR3 is TGTGCCAGCAGCTTAGCGGGACTGACTTATGGCTACGAAACCTACGAGCAGTACTTC. Protein product: CASSLAGLTYGYETYEQYF. V usage is TRBV7-8 and J usage is TRBJ2-7; tentative D call: TRBD2 (6 bases). V was trimmed by 0 bases and J by 2 bases, leaving 23 bases between them. The CDR3 consists of 19 residues. The germline gives CDR1 SGHVS, CDR2 FQNEAQ.

As concerns this clonotype: Just one base apart from a much larger clone, this may be a read error. The chain employs TRBV11-2 and TRBJ1-4; D is unclear. V was trimmed by 1 base and J by 6 bases, leaving 9 bases between them. This CDR3 has 14 residues. Germline lookup yields CDR1 SGHAT and CDR2 FQNNGV. CDR3 amino acids: CASSLGYRDEKLFF. The CDR3 DNA sequence: TGTGCCAGCAGCTTAGGGTATCGAGATGAAAAACTGTTTTTT.

The V call is TRBV5-1, the J call TRBJ2-5; 8 nucleotides line up with TRBD1. There are 15 residues in the CDR3. The V gene's germline CDR1 is SGHRS and CDR2 YFSETQ. With 4 bases clipped from V and 5 bases from J, the junction kept 10 bases outside the gene matches. CDR3 in DNA: TGCGCCAGCAGCCGAGGACAGGGCACCCTGGAGACCCAGTACTTC. Amino acids: CASSRGQGTLETQYF.

This clonotype appeared many times. The genes are TRBV20-1 and TRBJ2-7; 12 bases are shared with TRBD2. The length of the CDR3 is 14 residues. V trimming: 6 bases; J trimming: 2 bases; junction bases outside the gene matches: 5. Germline values: CDR1 DFQATT, CDR2 SNEGSKA (reference sequence). The CDR3 region is CSAHRLAGAYEQYF. The CDR3 nucleotides read TGCAGTGCGCATCGACTAGCGGGAGCCTACGAGCAGTACTTC.